The 15 T cell receptor beta chains below were found in one sample sequenced in a study of a mutant IDH1 vaccine in newly diagnosed glioma. TCRdb keeps only in-frame clones here, not all; method: immunoSEQ multiplex PCR. The sample yields around 26,000 clones, about three quarters seen once. The time point was: week 11, during vaccination. Vaccine doses each comprised 300 ug of mutant IDH1 20-mer peptide, with topical imiquimod. Their specific antigens are unknown. Source: peripheral blood mononuclear cells (PBMCs), taken from a glioma patient whose treatment included an IDH1 peptide vaccine. The source of these receptors is a young man with glioma. Some clones in this sample may be carry-over from other donors' samples.

The V gene is TRBV6-1, the J gene TRBJ1-1, with unresolved D. V lost 1 base to trimming and J lost 5 bases, with 11 bases between them. Germline-derived CDR1 and CDR2 are MNHNS and SASEGT. The CDR3 contains 14 residues. Here the CDR3 DNA reads TGTGCCAGCAGTGAAGGCCTCCTTAGGACTGAAGCTTTCTTT. It yields the protein CASSEGLLRTEAFF.

The CDR3 region is CASSPDYEQYF. The CDR3 coding sequence is TGTGCCAGCAGCCCCGACTACGAGCAGTACTTC. The chain joins TRBV7-9 to TRBJ2-7; the D is unclear. Germline CDR1 reads SEHNR; CDR2 reads FQNEAQ (reference sequence). CDR3 size: 11 residues. V was trimmed by 5 bases and J by 3 bases, leaving 5 bases between them. The full variable domain, rest sourced from reference TRBV7-9 and TRBJ2-7, is DTGVSQNPRHKITKRGQNVTFRCDPISEHNRLYWYRQTLGQGPEFLTYFQNEAQLEKSRLLSDRFSAERPKGSFSTLEIQRTEQGDSAMYLCASSPDYEQYFGPGTRLTVT.

This clone was seen only a few times. This chain uses TRBV21-1 with TRBJ2-5; TRBD1, the D gene given by the table, was not confirmed from the DNA. TRBV21-1 counts as a pseudogene. The CDR3 is 15 residues long. CDR3 sequence (DNA): TGTGCCAGCAGCAATGGGGGCAGGTCGTTGGAGACCCAGTACTTC. Translated, it gives CASSNGGRSLETQYF.

The genes are TRBV4-3 and TRBJ2-1; 14 nucleotides agree with TRBD2. The J segment lost 8 bases and the V segment lost 3 bases, leaving 0 bases of the junction unmatched. The germline gives CDR1 LGHNA, CDR2 YSLEER. The CDR3 length is 14 residues. The CDR3 region has the DNA TGCGCCAGCAGCCAGGGACTAGCGGGAGATGAGCAGTTCTTC. Protein: CASSQGLAGDEQFF.

The chain has TRBV5-1 and TRBJ2-7, with D hard to call. V lost 5 bases and J 2 bases, leaving 17 bases between the germline ends. Germline CDR1 SGHRS, CDR2 YFSETQ. There are 15 residues in the CDR3. CDR3 loop: CASSIPDRVPYEQYF. The CDR3 nucleotides are TGCGCCAGCAGTATCCCCGACCGGGTTCCCTACGAGCAGTACTTC.

The gene calls are TRBV9 and TRBJ2-4; unclear D gene. The CDR3 is 14 residues long. The germline V and J ends were trimmed by 0 bases and 6 bases, with 10 bases remaining between them. Germline CDR1 and CDR2: SGDLS and YYNGEE. The DNA of the CDR3 is TGTGCCAGCAGCGTAGGCCCAGCAGGAAACATTCAGTACTTC. This sequence encodes CASSVGPAGNIQYF.

The chain employs TRBV4-3 and TRBJ2-2; D call uncertain. This CDR3 is built from 15 residues. V gave up 0 bases and J gave up 7 bases, with 12 bases separating them. Germline CDR1 and CDR2: LGHNA and YSLEER. The CDR3 region is CASSQDFGLDGELFF. The CDR3 DNA is TGCGCCAGCAGCCAAGATTTTGGGCTAGACGGGGAGCTGTTTTTT.

The genes are TRBV5-1 and TRBJ1-2; possible D gene TRBD1, 5 bases. CDR1 and CDR2 from the germline V gene are SGHRS and YFSETQ. This CDR3 is 15 amino acids long. V lost 4 bases and J lost 8, with 21 bases in between. CDR3 residues: CASSLNNRQNGGYTF. The CDR3 region has the DNA TGCGCCAGCAGCCTGAATAACCGACAGAACGGGGGCTACACCTTC.

This rearrangement joins TRBV9 to TRBJ1-2; a possible D gene is TRBD1 (5 bases). The V gene's germline CDR1 is SGDLS and CDR2 YYNGEE. The CDR3 has 15 amino acids. V lost 3 bases and J lost 4, with 16 bases in between. This CDR3 is CASSGPLGVFYGYTF. In DNA, the CDR3 is TGTGCCAGCAGCGGACCATTGGGGGTGTTCTATGGCTACACCTTC.

The chain employs TRBV4-1 and TRBJ2-1; 11 nucleotides agree with TRBD2. Trimming took 6 bases from V and 8 from J; bases not matched to a gene: 9. This CDR3 is built from 15 residues. The V gene's germline CDR1 is MGHRA and CDR2 YSYEKL. The CDR3 sequence: CASRQLAGAFHEQFF. The CDR3 nucleotides are TGCGCCAGCAGGCAACTAGCGGGGGCCTTTCATGAGCAGTTCTTC.

V is TRBV7-9 and J is TRBJ2-2; the D gene is possibly TRBD1 (6 bases). Germline CDR1 SEHNR, CDR2 FQNEAQ (reference sequence). V gave up 3 bases and J gave up 0 bases, with 14 bases separating them. The CDR3 is made up of 17 amino acids. The CDR3 sequence is CASSFPRTVPNTGELFF. The CDR3 bases are TGTGCCAGCAGCTTTCCCCGGACAGTACCGAACACCGGGGAGCTGTTTTTT.

The chain couples TRBV15 to TRBJ1-1; TRBD1 agrees at 10 bases. The germline V gene encodes CDR1 LNHNV and CDR2 YYDKDF (reference sequence). The CDR3 contains 16 residues. V lost 0 bases to trimming and J lost 8 bases; unmatched junction nucleotides: 9. The CDR3 coding sequence is TGTGCCACCAGCAGAGATCTGACAGGGGGCAAACAAGAAGCTTTCTTT. Protein: CATSRDLTGGKQEAFF.

This clone counts as medium-sized. The same CDR3 is also encoded by other DNA sequences in this sample. The chain carries TRBV19 and TRBJ1-5; no clear D. Germline loops: CDR1 LNHDA, CDR2 SQIVND (reference sequence). This CDR3 is 15 amino acids long. The V end lost 3 bases, the J end lost 0 bases, and 9 bases lay between the germline ends. The chain's CDR3 is CASSMTEYSNQPQHF. In DNA form, the CDR3 reads TGTGCCAGTAGTATGACGGAGTATAGCAATCAGCCCCAGCATTTT.

This clone appeared a few times. The J gene is TRBJ2-6, the V gene TRBV7-9, with 8 positions matching TRBD1. The CDR3 sequence is 17 residues long. Trimming cost V 5 bases and J 0 bases; bases outside gene matches: 6. Germline V gene lookup returns CDR1 SEHNR and CDR2 FQNEAQ (reference sequence). In DNA, the CDR3 is TGTGCCAGCAGCCCCGGGACAGGCTCCTCTGGGGCCAACGTCCTGACTTTC. This encodes CASSPGTGSSGANVLTF.

The chain combines TRBV18 with TRBJ1-1; D is unresolved. Trimming pared 4 bases from V and 7 bases from J, leaving 19 bases between. From germline, CDR1 is KGHSH and CDR2 LQKENI. The CDR3 contains 15 residues. CDR3 sequence reads: CASSLGDSGTDEAFF. Here the CDR3 DNA reads TGTGCCAGCTCACTTGGCGACTCGGGAACAGATGAAGCTTTCTTT.